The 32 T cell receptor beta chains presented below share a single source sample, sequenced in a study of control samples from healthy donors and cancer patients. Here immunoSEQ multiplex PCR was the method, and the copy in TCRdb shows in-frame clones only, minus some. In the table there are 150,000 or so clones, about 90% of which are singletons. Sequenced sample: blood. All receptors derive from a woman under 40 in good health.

The CDR3 DNA sequence: TGTGCCAGCAGCGACGGACTAAGGCCCGAGCAGTACGTC. It encodes CASSDGLRPEQYV. V gene TRBV2 combines with J gene TRBJ2-7; possible D gene TRBD2, 6 bases. The V gene's germline CDR1 is SNHLY and CDR2 FYNNEI. This CDR3 is built from 13 residues. With 6 bases removed from V and 6 bases from J, the gap between germline ends came to 15 bases.

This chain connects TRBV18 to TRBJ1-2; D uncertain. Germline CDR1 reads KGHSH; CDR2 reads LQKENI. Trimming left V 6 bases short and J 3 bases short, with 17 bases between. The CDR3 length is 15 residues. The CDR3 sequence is CASSPPGANYYGYTF. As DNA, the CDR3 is TGTGCCAGCTCCCCCCCAGGAGCTAATTACTATGGCTACACCTTC.

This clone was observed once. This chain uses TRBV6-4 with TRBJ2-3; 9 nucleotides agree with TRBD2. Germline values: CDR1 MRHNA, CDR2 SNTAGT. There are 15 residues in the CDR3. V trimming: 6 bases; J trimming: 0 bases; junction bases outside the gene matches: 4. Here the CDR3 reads CASSPSGVSTDTQYF. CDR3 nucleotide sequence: TGTGCCAGCAGCCCTAGCGGGGTCAGCACAGATACGCAGTATTTT.

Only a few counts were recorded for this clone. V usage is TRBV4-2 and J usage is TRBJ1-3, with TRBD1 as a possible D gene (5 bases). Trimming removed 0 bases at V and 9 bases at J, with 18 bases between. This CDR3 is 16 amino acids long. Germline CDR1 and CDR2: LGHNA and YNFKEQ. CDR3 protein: CASSQDGAGGISTIYF. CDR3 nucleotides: TGTGCCAGCAGCCAAGACGGGGCCGGGGGGATCTCCACCATATATTTT.

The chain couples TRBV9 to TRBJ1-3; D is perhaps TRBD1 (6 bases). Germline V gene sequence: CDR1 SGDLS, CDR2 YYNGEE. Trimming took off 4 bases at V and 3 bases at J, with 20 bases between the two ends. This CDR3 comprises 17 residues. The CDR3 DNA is TGTGCCAGCAGCATCACCACCACGGGGGCGCTTGGAAACACCATATATTTT. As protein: CASSITTTGALGNTIYF.

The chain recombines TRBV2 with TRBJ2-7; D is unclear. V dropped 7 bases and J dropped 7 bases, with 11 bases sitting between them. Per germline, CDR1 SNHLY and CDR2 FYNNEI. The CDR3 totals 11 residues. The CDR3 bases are TGTGCCAGCAAACTAACAGTGGAGCAGTACGTC. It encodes CASKLTVEQYV.

CDR3 loop: CASSRGGPDTQYF. Written as DNA, the CDR3 is TGTGCCAGCAGCCGCGGGGGACCAGATACGCAGTATTTT. The genes are TRBV11-3 and TRBJ2-3; 7 bases map to TRBD2. V lost 5 bases to trimming and J lost 4 bases; unmatched junction nucleotides: 3. CDR1 is SGHNT and CDR2 is YENEEA in the germline V gene. The CDR3 has 13 residues.

The CDR3, as DNA: TGCGCCAGCATCCGGGTTTGTCAGCCCCAGCATTTT. It specifies CASIRVCQPQHF. The chain carries TRBV10-2 and TRBJ1-5; no reliable D call. Germline loops: CDR1 WSHSY, CDR2 SAAADI. Trimming pared 7 bases from V and 6 bases from J, leaving 10 bases between. The CDR3 loop spans 12 amino acids.

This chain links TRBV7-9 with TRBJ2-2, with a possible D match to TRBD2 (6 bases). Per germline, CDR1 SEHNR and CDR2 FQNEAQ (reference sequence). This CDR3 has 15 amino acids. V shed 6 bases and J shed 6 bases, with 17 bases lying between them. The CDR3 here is CASRGRDVLAGELFF. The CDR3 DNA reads TGTGCCAGCAGAGGGCGGGACGTGCTCGCCGGGGAGCTGTTTTTT.

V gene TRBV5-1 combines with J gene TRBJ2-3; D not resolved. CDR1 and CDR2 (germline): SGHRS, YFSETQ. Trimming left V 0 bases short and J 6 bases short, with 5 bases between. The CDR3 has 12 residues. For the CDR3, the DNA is TGCGCCAGCAGCTTGGTCCCGGATACGCAGTATTTT. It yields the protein CASSLVPDTQYF. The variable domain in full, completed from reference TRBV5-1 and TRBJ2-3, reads KAGVTQTPRYLIKTRGQQVTLSCSPISGHRSVSWYQQTPGQGLQFLFEYFSETQRNKGNFPGRFSGRQFSNSRSEMNVSTLELGDSALYLCASSLVPDTQYFGPGTRLTVL.

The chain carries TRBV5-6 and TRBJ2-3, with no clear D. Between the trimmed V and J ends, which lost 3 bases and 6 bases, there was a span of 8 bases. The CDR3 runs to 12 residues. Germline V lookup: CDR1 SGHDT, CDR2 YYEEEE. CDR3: CASSSFSDTQYF. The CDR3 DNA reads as TGTGCCAGCAGCTCGTTTAGTGATACGCAGTATTTT.

The CDR3 sequence: CASSSGLAGGRGNEQFF. The CDR3 nucleotides read TGTGCCAGCAGCTCGGGACTAGCGGGAGGCCGGGGGAATGAGCAGTTCTTC. V gene TRBV11-3 combines with J gene TRBJ2-1, with 15 bases identical to TRBD2. The germline CDR1 and CDR2 sequences are SGHNT and YENEEA. The CDR3 contains 17 residues. Trimming removed 4 bases from V and 7 bases from J; junction bases left unmatched: 8.

The CDR3 nucleotides read TGCGCCAGCAGCTTGGCCAGCGGGGGCCGCACAGATACGCAGTATTTT. This gives the protein CASSLASGGRTDTQYF. The V gene is TRBV5-1, the J gene TRBJ2-3, with 8 bases aligning to TRBD2. This CDR3 has 16 amino acids. In germline, CDR1 is SGHRS, CDR2 YFSETQ. V lost 0 bases and J lost 1; bases outside the gene matches: 4.

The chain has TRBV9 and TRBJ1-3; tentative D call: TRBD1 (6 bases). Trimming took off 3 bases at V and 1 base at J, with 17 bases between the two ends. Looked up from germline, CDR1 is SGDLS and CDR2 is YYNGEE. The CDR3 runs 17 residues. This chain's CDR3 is CASSALPSGVSGNTIYF. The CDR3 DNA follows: TGTGCCAGCAGCGCCTTACCCTCAGGGGTGTCTGGAAACACCATATATTTT.

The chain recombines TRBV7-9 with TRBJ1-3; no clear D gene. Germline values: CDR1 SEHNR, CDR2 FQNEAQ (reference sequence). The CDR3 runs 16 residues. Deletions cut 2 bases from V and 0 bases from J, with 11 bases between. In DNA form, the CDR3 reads TGTGCCAGCAGCTTATTAGGTCTAAGCTCTGGAAACACCATATATTTT. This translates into CASSLLGLSSGNTIYF.

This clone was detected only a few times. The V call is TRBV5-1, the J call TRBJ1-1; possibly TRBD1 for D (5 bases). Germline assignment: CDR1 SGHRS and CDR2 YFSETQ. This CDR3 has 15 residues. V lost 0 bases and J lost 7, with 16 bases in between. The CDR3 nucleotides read TGCGCCAGCAGCTTGGTAATGGGGGAAAGAGGTGAAGCTTTCTTT. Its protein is CASSLVMGERGEAFF.

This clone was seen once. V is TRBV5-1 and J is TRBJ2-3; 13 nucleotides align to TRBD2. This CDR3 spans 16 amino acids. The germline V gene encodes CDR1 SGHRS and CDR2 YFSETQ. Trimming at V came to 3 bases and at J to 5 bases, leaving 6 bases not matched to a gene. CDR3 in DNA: TGCGCCAGCAGCTCGGGACTAGCGGGATGGCTAGATACGCAGTATTTT. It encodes CASSSGLAGWLDTQYF.

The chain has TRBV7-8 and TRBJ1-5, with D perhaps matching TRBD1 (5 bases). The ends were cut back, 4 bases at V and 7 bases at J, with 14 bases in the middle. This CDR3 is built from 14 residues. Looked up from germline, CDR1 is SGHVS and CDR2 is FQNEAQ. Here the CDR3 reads CASSYNPGSQPQHF. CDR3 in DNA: TGTGCCAGCAGCTACAACCCAGGGTCCCAGCCCCAGCATTTT.

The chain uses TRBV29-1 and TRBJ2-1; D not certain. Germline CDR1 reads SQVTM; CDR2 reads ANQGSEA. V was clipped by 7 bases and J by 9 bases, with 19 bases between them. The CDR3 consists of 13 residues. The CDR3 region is CSARVSPPSEQFF. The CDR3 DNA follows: TGCAGCGCCCGAGTTTCCCCTCCGAGTGAGCAGTTCTTC.

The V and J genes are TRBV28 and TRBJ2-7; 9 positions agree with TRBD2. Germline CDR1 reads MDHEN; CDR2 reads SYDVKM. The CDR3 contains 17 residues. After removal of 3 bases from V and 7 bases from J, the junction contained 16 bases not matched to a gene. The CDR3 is CASSLNRRGGPVDEQYV. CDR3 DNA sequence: TGTGCCAGCAGTTTGAATCGGCGGGGGGGCCCGGTTGATGAGCAGTACGTC.

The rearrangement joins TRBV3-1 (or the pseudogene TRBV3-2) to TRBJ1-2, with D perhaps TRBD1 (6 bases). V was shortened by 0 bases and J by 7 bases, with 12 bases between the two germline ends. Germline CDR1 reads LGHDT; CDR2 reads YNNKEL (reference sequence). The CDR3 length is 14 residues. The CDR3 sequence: CASSQDRGTRGYTF. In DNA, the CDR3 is TGTGCCAGCAGCCAAGATAGGGGGACACGTGGCTACACCTTC.

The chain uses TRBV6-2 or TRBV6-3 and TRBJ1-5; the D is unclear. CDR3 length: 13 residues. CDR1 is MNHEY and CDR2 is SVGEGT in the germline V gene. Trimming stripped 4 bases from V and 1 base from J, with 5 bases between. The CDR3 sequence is CASSWWSNQPQHF. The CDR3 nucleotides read TGTGCCAGCAGTTGGTGGAGCAATCAGCCCCAGCATTTT.

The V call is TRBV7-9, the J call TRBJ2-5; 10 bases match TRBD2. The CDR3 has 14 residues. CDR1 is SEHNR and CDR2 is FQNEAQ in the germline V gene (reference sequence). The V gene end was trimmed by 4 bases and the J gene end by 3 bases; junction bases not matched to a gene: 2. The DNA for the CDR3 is TGTGCCAGCAGCTCCCTAGCGGGGGAAGAGACCCAGTACTTC. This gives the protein CASSSLAGEETQYF.

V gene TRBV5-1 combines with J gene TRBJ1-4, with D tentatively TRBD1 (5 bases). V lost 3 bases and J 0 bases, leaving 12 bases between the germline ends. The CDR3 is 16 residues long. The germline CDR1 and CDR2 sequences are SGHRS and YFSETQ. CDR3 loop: CASSSRGPATNEKLFF. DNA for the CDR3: TGCGCCAGCAGCTCCCGGGGCCCGGCAACTAATGAAAAACTGTTTTTT. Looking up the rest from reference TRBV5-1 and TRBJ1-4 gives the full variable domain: KAGVTQTPRYLIKTRGQQVTLSCSPISGHRSVSWYQQTPGQGLQFLFEYFSETQRNKGNFPGRFSGRQFSNSRSEMNVSTLELGDSALYLCASSSRGPATNEKLFFGSGTQLSVL.

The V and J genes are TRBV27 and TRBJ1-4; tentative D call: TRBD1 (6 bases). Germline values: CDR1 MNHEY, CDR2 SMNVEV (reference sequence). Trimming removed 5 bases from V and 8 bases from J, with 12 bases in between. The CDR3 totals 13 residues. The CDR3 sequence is CASSAGHGEKLFF. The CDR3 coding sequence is TGTGCCAGCAGTGCGGGACATGGAGAAAAACTGTTTTTT.

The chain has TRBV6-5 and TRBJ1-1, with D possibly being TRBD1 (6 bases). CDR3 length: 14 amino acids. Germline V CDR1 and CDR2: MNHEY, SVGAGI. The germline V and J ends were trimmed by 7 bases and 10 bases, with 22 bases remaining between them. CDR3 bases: TGTGCCAGCACCCGTCTAGGGGGAAAGGATACAGCTTTCTTT. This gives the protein CASTRLGGKDTAFF.

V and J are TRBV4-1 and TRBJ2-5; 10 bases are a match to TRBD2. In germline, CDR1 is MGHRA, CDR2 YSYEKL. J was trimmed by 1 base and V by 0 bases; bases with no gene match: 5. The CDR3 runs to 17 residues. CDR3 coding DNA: TGCGCCAGCAGCCAAGATAGGGGGACTAGCGTCCAAGAGACCCAGTACTTC. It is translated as CASSQDRGTSVQETQYF.

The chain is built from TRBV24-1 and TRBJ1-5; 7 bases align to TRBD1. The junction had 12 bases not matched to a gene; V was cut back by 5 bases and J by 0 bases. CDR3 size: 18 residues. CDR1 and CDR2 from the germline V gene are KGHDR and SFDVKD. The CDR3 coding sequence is TGTGCCACCAGTGTTGGGACAGCGGCTCCCTATAGCAATCAGCCCCAGCATTTT. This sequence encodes CATSVGTAAPYSNQPQHF.

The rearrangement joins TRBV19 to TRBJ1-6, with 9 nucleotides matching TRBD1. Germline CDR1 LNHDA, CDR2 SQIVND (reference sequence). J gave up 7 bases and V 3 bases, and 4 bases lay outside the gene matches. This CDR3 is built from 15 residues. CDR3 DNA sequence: TGTGCCAGTAGTATGGGGGACAGGGTGAATTCACCCCTCCACTTT. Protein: CASSMGDRVNSPLHF.

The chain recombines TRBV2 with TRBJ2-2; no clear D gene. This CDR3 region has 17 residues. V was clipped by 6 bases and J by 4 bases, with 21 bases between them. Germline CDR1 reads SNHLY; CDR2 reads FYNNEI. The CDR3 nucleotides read TGTGCCAGCAGGCTAGGGCGGTGGGGAACTGGCACCGGGGAGCTGTTTTTT. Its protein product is CASRLGRWGTGTGELFF.

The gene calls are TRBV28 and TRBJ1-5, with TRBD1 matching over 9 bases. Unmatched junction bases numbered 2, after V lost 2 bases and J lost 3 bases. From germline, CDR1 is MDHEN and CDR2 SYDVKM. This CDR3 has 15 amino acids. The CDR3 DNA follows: TGTGCCAGCAGTTTAGACAGGGGGTACAATCAGCCCCAGCATTTT. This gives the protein CASSLDRGYNQPQHF.

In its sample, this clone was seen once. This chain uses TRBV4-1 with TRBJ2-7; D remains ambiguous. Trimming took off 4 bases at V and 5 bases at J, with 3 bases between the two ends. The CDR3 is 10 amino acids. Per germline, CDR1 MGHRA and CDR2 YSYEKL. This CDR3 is CASSRDEQYF. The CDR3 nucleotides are TGCGCCAGCAGCCGAGACGAGCAGTACTTC.